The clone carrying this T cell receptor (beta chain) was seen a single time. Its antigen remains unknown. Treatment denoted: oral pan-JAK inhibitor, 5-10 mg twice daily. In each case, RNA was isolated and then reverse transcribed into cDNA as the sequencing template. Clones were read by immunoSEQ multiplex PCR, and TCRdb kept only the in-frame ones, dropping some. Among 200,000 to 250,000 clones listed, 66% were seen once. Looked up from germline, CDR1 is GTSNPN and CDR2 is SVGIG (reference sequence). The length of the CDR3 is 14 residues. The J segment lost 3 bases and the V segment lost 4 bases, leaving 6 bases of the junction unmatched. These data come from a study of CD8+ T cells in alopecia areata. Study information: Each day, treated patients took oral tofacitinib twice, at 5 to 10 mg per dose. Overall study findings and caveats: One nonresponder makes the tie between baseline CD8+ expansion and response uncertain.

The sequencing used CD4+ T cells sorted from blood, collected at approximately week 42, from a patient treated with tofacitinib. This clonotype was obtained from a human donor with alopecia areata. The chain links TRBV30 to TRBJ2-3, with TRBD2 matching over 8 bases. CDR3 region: CAWNRAGVTDTQYF. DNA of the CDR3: TGTGCCTGGAACCGAGCGGGGGTAACAGATACGCAGTATTTT.